Sequencing of this T cell receptor (beta chain) was carried out in a study of T cells in Graves' hyperthyroidism and ophthalmopathy. The CDR3 loop spans 18 amino acids. V was shortened by 0 bases and J by 5 bases, with 20 bases between the two germline ends. Germline V lookup: CDR1 SGDLS, CDR2 YYNGEE. Points from the study as a whole: Ophthalmopathy and stable hyperthyroidism were separated by a 13 V-J model.

Ophthalmopathy patients all had a Clinical Activity Score of at least 3, a NOSPECS grade of at least 4 and disease under 3 months old. This clonotype was detected a few times. Antigen specificity is unknown. Amplification of TCR beta CDR3 regions was performed using RNA transcripts as template. A set of HTBI primers served as the primers for a first-round RT-PCR of the TCR CDR3. TCRdb used MiXCR to reprocess the multiplex PCR reads, holding one entry per CDR3 protein. The profile shows roughly 400,000 distinct CDR3 sequences, roughly an eighth of them singletons. Sequenced input: blood. J is TRBJ2-2 and V is TRBV9; no clear D. The receptor's source is a man between 50 and 59 years old with Graves' ophthalmopathy. CDR3: CASSVASEPRLGTGELFF. The CDR3 bases are TGTGCCAGCAGCGTAGCCTCGGAACCTAGATTAGGAACCGGGGAGCTGTTTTTT.